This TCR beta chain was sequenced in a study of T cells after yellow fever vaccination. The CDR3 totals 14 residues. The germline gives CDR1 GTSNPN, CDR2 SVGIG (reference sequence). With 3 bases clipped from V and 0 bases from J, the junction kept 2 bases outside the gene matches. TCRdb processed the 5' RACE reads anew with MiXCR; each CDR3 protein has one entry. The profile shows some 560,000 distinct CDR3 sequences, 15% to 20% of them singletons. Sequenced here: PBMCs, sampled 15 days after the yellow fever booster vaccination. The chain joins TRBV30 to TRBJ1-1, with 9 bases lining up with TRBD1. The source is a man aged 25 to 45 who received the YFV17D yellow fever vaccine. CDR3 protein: CAWSGTGLNTEAFF. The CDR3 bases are TGTGCCTGGAGCGGGACAGGGTTGAACACTGAAGCTTTCTTT.